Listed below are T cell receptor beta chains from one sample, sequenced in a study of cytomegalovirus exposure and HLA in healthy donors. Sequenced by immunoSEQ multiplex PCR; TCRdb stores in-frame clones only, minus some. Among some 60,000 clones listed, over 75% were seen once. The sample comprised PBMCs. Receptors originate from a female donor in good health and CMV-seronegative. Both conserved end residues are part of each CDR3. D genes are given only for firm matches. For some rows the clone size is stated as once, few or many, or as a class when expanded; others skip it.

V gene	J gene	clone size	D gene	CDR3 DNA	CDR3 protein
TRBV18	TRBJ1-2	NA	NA	TGTGCCAGCTCACCACGGCAGGAGGGTGACTATGGCTACACCTTC	CASSPRQEGDYGYTF
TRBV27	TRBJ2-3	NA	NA	TGTGCCAGCAGTTTATCCGTTGGCCCAGATACGCAGTATTTT	CASSLSVGPDTQYF
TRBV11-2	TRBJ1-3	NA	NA	TGTGCCAGCAGCTTAGATCGGGACTTCTCTGGAAACACCATATATTTT	CASSLDRDFSGNTIYF
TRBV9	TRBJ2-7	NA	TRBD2	TGTGCCAGCAGCGTAGGACTAGCGGGACTAGGAGGCGACGAGCAGTACTTC	CASSVGLAGLGGDEQYF
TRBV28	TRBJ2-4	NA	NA	TGTGCCAGCAAAGAGACGGGGGCCAAAAACATTCAGTACTTC	CASKETGAKNIQYF
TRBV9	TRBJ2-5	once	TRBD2	TGTGCCAGCAGCCCGGGGACTAGCGGCCAAGAGACCCAGTACTTC	CASSPGTSGQETQYF
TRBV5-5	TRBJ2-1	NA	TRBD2	TGTGCCAGCAGCCCCTCGGTCGGGACTAGCGGGGTAAATGAGCAGTTCTTC	CASSPSVGTSGVNEQFF
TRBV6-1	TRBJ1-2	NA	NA	TGTGCCAGCAGCGACAGGATTTCCTACACCTTC	CASSDRISYTF
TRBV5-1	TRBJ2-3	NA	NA	TGCGCCAGCAGCTTGGCCGTCCGGGGGAGCACAGATACGCAGTATTTT	CASSLAVRGSTDTQYF
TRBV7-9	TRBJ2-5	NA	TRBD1	TGTGCCAGCAGCACCTGGACAGGGGAAGAGACCCAGTACTTC	CASSTWTGEETQYF